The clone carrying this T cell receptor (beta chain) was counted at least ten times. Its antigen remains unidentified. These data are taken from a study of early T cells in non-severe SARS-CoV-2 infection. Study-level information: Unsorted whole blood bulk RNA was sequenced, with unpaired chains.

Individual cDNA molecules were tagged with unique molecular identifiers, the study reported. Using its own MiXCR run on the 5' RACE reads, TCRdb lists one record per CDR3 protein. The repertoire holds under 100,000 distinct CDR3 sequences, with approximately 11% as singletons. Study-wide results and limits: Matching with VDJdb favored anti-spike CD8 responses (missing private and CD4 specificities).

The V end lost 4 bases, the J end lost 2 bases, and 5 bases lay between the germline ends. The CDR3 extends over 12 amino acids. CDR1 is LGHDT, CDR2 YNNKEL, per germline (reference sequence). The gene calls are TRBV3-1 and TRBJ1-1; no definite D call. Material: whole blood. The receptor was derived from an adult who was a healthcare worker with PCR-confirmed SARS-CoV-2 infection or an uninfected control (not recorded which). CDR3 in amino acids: CASSRTNTEAFF. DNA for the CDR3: TGTGCCAGCAGCCGAACTAACACTGAAGCTTTCTTT. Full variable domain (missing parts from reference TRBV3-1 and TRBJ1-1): DTAVSQTPKYLVTQMGNDKSIKCEQNLGHDTMYWYKQDSKKFLKIMFSYNNKELIINETVPNRFSPKSPDKAHLNLHINSLELGDSAVYFCASSRTNTEAFFGQGTRLTVV.